The rows below give T cell receptor beta chains drawn from one sample of a study of CD8 T cell repertoires and HIV-1 epitope variants. Libraries were prepared by immunoSEQ multiplex PCR; TCRdb keeps only in-frame clonotypes and omits some of them. The table records 4,500 to 6,500 clones, 65% to 75% of them present only once. Their specific antigens are unknown. Sequenced: cultured CD8+ T cells derived from PBMCs. The receptors originated from a male donor with HIV. Each CDR3 is given without its conserved first and last residue. The size field is filled for only some rows; it gives once, few, many or a size class.

TRBJ2-1	-	TRBV11-2	ASSPRGGGPYNEQF
TRBJ1-5	-	TRBV5-5	ASQSGQVLHQPQH
TRBJ1-1	few	TRBV11-3	ASSFAGNTEAF
TRBJ1-3	-	TRBV7-3	ASRSTGGSGNTIY
TRBJ1-2	-	TRBV28	ASSRQGDYYGYT
TRBJ2-7	-	TRBV9	ASSVGLAGHEQY
TRBJ2-3	-	TRBV11-1	ASSFRDGSTDTQY
TRBJ2-3	-	TRBV5-4	ASSFRTDTQY
TRBJ2-7	-	TRBV28	ASSLTVRMGTSDSYEQY
TRBJ1-5	few	TRBV30	AWSPRGDQPQH
TRBJ1-1	-	TRBV15	ATSRSRGTDEAF
TRBJ2-3	few	TRBV2	ASRMGGGWTDTQY
TRBJ1-1	-	TRBV28	ASTRDRGGTEAF
TRBJ1-6	-	TRBV7-7	ASSSGQGNSPLH
TRBJ2-7	-	TRBV5-6	ASSPGTGTYEQY
TRBJ2-5	-	TRBV13	ASSLGGGETQY
TRBJ2-7	few	TRBV14	ASSPTSSHREQY